This passage covers 25 T cell receptor beta chains from one sample sequenced in a study of Ad26.COV2.S vaccination and SARS-CoV-2 variants. Sequencing used immunoSEQ multiplex PCR; TCRdb keeps in-frame clones, though not all of them. The sample gives 400,000 to 450,000 clones, 80% to 95% of which show up once; approximately 4.5% is in the top ten. Treatment indicated: about 20 received Ad26.COV2.S at low or high dose, single or two shots; five or six received placebo; per-sample allocation not given. It was on day 63 after the first vaccine or placebo injection that samples were taken. Sequencing was performed on peripheral blood, taken in a trial of Ad26.COV2.S vaccine versus placebo. Every receptor here comes from a person aged 18 to 59 who received the Ad26.COV2.S COVID-19 vaccine or a placebo.

The V and J genes are TRBV27 and TRBJ1-5; TRBD1 is a possible D gene (5 bases). V dropped 5 bases and J dropped 0 bases, with 14 bases sitting between them. This CDR3 is built from 16 residues. Germline V CDR1 and CDR2: MNHEY, SMNVEV (reference sequence). The CDR3 reads CASSPRSDTSNQPQHF. The DNA of the CDR3 is TGTGCCAGCAGTCCCCGCTCGGACACTAGCAATCAGCCCCAGCATTTT.

V gene TRBV30 combines with J gene TRBJ1-1, with D perhaps matching TRBD1 (5 bases). The ends were cut back, 1 base at V and 0 bases at J, with 9 bases in the middle. The germline gives CDR1 GTSNPN, CDR2 SVGIG (reference sequence). The CDR3 covers 14 residues. This chain's CDR3 is CAWSGQGMNTEAFF. DNA for the CDR3: TGTGCCTGGAGTGGGCAGGGAATGAACACTGAAGCTTTCTTT. Complete variable domain (other parts from reference TRBV30 and TRBJ1-1): SQTIHQWPATLVQPVGSPLSLECTVEGTSNPNLYWYRQAAGRGLQLLFYSVGIGQISSEVPQNLSASRPQDRQFILSSKKLLLSDSGFYLCAWSGQGMNTEAFFGQGTRLTVV.

This sequence joins TRBV7-2 and TRBJ1-4; 7 positions agree with TRBD1. The CDR3 extends over 15 amino acids. Germline V gene lookup returns CDR1 SGHTA and CDR2 FQGNSA. The ends lost 1 base at V and 5 bases at J; junction bases unmatched: 4. The CDR3 bases are TGTGCCAGCAGCTTAGGGGGACAGCCCAATGAAAAACTGTTTTTT. Its protein product is CASSLGGQPNEKLFF.

The V and J genes are TRBV19 and TRBJ2-1; D ambiguous. Germline assignment: CDR1 LNHDA and CDR2 SQIVND (reference sequence). CDR3 size: 15 residues. Trimming cost V 10 bases and J 7 bases, with 23 bases left between them. CDR3 region: CATKLPGTQLNEQFF. DNA of the CDR3: TGTGCCACTAAATTACCGGGCACCCAACTGAATGAGCAGTTCTTC.

V gene TRBV28 combines with J gene TRBJ2-7, with TRBD2 matching over 7 bases. The V segment lost 7 bases and the J segment 2 bases; nucleotides outside the gene matches: 11. Germline CDR1 MDHEN, CDR2 SYDVKM. The CDR3 covers 15 residues. CDR3: CASKWGGSMAYEQYF. CDR3 DNA sequence: TGTGCCAGCAAGTGGGGGGGGTCCATGGCCTACGAGCAGTACTTC.

The chain uses TRBV6-6 and TRBJ1-5; TRBD1 might be the D (5 bases). The V end lost 0 bases, the J end lost 4 bases, and 10 bases lay between the germline ends. This CDR3 spans 15 amino acids. Germline V CDR1 and CDR2: MNHNY, SVGAGI (reference sequence). The CDR3 protein is CASSYSGRENQPQHF. CDR3 DNA sequence: TGTGCCAGCAGTTACTCCGGCAGGGAAAATCAGCCCCAGCATTTT.

The chain joins TRBV7-8 to TRBJ1-4; D may be TRBD1 (5 bases). CDR1 is SGHVS, CDR2 FQNEAQ, per germline. V was clipped by 1 base and J by 2 bases, with 17 bases between them. This CDR3 is built from 18 residues. The CDR3 is CASSLEIPGHFTNEKLFF. The CDR3 DNA reads TGTGCCAGCAGCTTAGAGATTCCAGGACATTTCACTAATGAAAAACTGTTTTTT.

CDR3 nucleotide sequence: TGTGCCAGCAGCACCGGGACTAGCGGATTCTACGAGCAGTACTTC. This codes for CASSTGTSGFYEQYF. V gene TRBV21-1 combines with J gene TRBJ2-7; the table's D call, TRBD2, has no DNA check behind it. TRBV21-1 is recorded as a pseudogene. The CDR3 length is 15 residues.

V is TRBV30 and J is TRBJ2-3, with D hard to call. CDR3 size: 13 residues. The germline gives CDR1 GTSNPN, CDR2 SVGIG (reference sequence). Trimming removed 3 bases at V and 4 bases at J, with 11 bases between. CDR3 region: CAWRFGFADTQYF. CDR3 DNA sequence: TGTGCCTGGAGGTTTGGGTTTGCAGATACGCAGTATTTT.

This rearrangement joins TRBV19 to TRBJ1-6; 7 bases are shared with TRBD1. The ends lost 6 bases at V and 12 bases at J; junction bases unmatched: 8. The CDR3 consists of 13 residues. Germline V lookup: CDR1 LNHDA, CDR2 SQIVND (reference sequence). CDR3 nucleotides: TGTGCCAGTAGCCCATCCTGGGACAGACCCCTCCACTTT. This encodes CASSPSWDRPLHF.

This clone is a singleton in its sample. The chain joins TRBV7-2 to TRBJ2-1, with 7 bases aligning to TRBD2. Trimming at V came to 2 bases and at J to 6 bases, leaving 7 bases not matched to a gene. CDR3 length: 15 residues. Looked up from germline, CDR1 is SGHTA and CDR2 is FQGNSA. This CDR3 reads CASSLRRELSNEQFF. The CDR3 DNA reads TGTGCCAGCAGCTTACGGCGGGAGTTATCCAATGAGCAGTTCTTC.

J is TRBJ2-1 and V is TRBV6-5, with 10 bases aligning to TRBD2. This CDR3 has 14 residues. V dropped 4 bases and J dropped 6; count of bases not matched to a gene: 3. Germline CDR1 MNHEY, CDR2 SVGAGI. The CDR3 DNA follows: TGTGCCAGCAGTTTAGCGGGAGGCCTCAATGAGCAGTTCTTC. This sequence encodes CASSLAGGLNEQFF.

This chain connects TRBV7-7 to TRBJ2-3; D remains ambiguous. Germline lookup yields CDR1 SSHAT and CDR2 FNYEAQ (reference sequence). V lost 2 bases to trimming and J lost 6 bases, with 9 bases between them. CDR3 length: 13 amino acids. The DNA of the CDR3 is TGTGCCAGCAGCTTATCTCAAGGGGATACGCAGTATTTT. This encodes CASSLSQGDTQYF. The complete variable domain, with remaining parts taken from reference TRBV7-7 and TRBJ2-3, reads GAGVSQSPRYKVTKRGQDVTLRCDPISSHATLYWYQQALGQGPEFLTYFNYEAQPDKSGLPSDRFSAERPEGSISTLTIQRTEQRDSAMYRCASSLSQGDTQYFGPGTRLTVL.

CDR3 nucleotides: TGTGCCAGCAGCCAAGAAGACAGCGATTATGGCTACACCTTC. Its translation is CASSQEDSDYGYTF. This rearrangement joins TRBV4-2 to TRBJ1-2; D might be TRBD1 (5 bases). Trimming left V 0 bases short and J 5 bases short, with 10 bases between. The germline CDR1 and CDR2 sequences are LGHNA and YNFKEQ. This CDR3 has 14 residues.

The chain recombines TRBV6-2 or TRBV6-3 with TRBJ2-1; the match to TRBD2 covers 13 bases. V shed 2 bases, J shed 7 bases, and the junction held 5 bases outside the gene matches. Germline CDR1 reads MNHEY; CDR2 reads SVGEGT. The CDR3 length is 16 residues. The CDR3 sequence: CASSYPGTSGTNEQFF. In nucleotides, the CDR3 is TGTGCCAGCAGTTACCCCGGGACTAGCGGGACTAATGAGCAGTTCTTC.

CDR3 sequence: CASSLAGGSGELFF. In nucleotides, the CDR3 is TGTGCCAGCAGCTTAGCCGGGGGGTCCGGGGAGCTGTTTTTT. The J gene is TRBJ2-2, the V gene TRBV7-9; 7 bases match TRBD2. Germline-derived CDR1 and CDR2 are SEHNR and FQNEAQ (reference sequence). The CDR3 length is 14 residues. V was clipped by 0 bases and J by 6 bases; unmatched bases: 1.

The rearrangement joins TRBV28 to TRBJ1-1; 7 bases fit TRBD1. The CDR3 consists of 13 residues. Per germline, CDR1 MDHEN and CDR2 SYDVKM. J lost 8 bases, V lost 4 bases, and 7 bases had no gene match. In DNA, the CDR3 is TGTGCCAGCAGTTCCCTGACAGGGCGGGAAGCTTTCTTT. This codes for CASSSLTGREAFF.

V is TRBV6-2 or TRBV6-3 and J is TRBJ2-5; TRBD1 matches at 7 bases. The germline gives CDR1 MNHEY, CDR2 SVGEGT. After removal of 5 bases from V and 5 bases from J, the junction contained 8 bases not matched to a gene. The length of the CDR3 is 14 residues. The CDR3 region has the DNA TGTGCCAGCAGTGACATGACAGGGTCGGAGACCCAGTACTTC. Its protein product is CASSDMTGSETQYF.

V usage is TRBV28 and J usage is TRBJ1-2; 8 nucleotides line up with TRBD1. CDR3 size: 16 residues. CDR1 MDHEN and CDR2 SYDVKM come from the germline V gene. V lost 1 base and J lost 4; bases outside the gene matches: 8. The chain's CDR3 is CASSLFRGTGVYGYTF. CDR3 in DNA: TGTGCCAGCAGTTTATTTAGAGGGACAGGCGTCTATGGCTACACCTTC.

This clone was counted once. Other DNA sequences in this sample translate to the same CDR3. The J gene is TRBJ2-5, the V gene TRBV5-1; D uncertain. The V gene's germline CDR1 is SGHRS and CDR2 YFSETQ. The CDR3 has 11 residues. V was shortened by 6 bases and J by 3 bases, with 6 bases between the two germline ends. In DNA form, the CDR3 reads TGCGCCAGCAAAGGAGAAGAGACCCAGTACTTC. Its protein product is CASKGEETQYF. Full variable domain (outside the CDR3, taken from reference TRBV5-1 and TRBJ2-5): KAGVTQTPRYLIKTRGQQVTLSCSPISGHRSVSWYQQTPGQGLQFLFEYFSETQRNKGNFPGRFSGRQFSNSRSEMNVSTLELGDSALYLCASKGEETQYFGPGTRLLVL.

The chain uses TRBV30 and TRBJ1-1, with no clear D. Deletions cut 0 bases from V and 5 bases from J, with 19 bases between. There are 16 residues in the CDR3. Germline V CDR1 and CDR2: GTSNPN, SVGIG (reference sequence). The CDR3 loop reads CAWSVLDISMGTEAFF. For the CDR3, the DNA is TGTGCCTGGAGTGTACTAGACATTTCCATGGGGACTGAAGCTTTCTTT.

This clone was seen a single time. The rearrangement uses TRBV7-8 and TRBJ2-7; either TRBD1 or TRBD2 may supply D (5 bases each). V was trimmed by 5 bases and J by 7 bases, leaving 12 bases between them. This CDR3 has 12 amino acids. Per the germline V gene, CDR1 is SGHVS and CDR2 is FQNEAQ. CDR3 in DNA: TGTGCCAGCAGCCCGGACTGGGGGGAGCAGTACTTC. This codes for CASSPDWGEQYF.

The chain combines TRBV28 with TRBJ2-5; 10 nucleotides align to TRBD1. CDR1 is MDHEN, CDR2 SYDVKM, per germline. This CDR3 is built from 14 residues. V gave up 4 bases and J gave up 5 bases; unmatched junction bases: 4. CDR3 in amino acids: CASSSGQGLETQYF. As DNA, the CDR3 is TGTGCCAGCAGTTCGGGACAGGGGCTGGAGACCCAGTACTTC.

V is TRBV23-1 and J is TRBJ1-5; D is uncertain. TRBV23-1 is marked as an open reading frame, function uncertain. This CDR3 comprises 16 residues. V was shortened by 5 bases and J by 1 base, with 15 bases between the two germline ends. The CDR3 protein is CASSTRPGQSNQPQHF. The CDR3 coding sequence is TGCGCCAGCAGTACCCGTCCCGGGCAGAGCAATCAGCCCCAGCATTTT.

The chain employs TRBV7-9 and TRBJ2-2; unclear D gene. V dropped 1 base and J dropped 6 bases, with 3 bases sitting between them. Germline-derived CDR1 and CDR2 are SEHNR and FQNEAQ (reference sequence). CDR3 length equals 12 residues. The CDR3 region has the DNA TGTGCCAGCAGCTTAGTATCCGGGGAGCTGTTTTTT. Its protein is CASSLVSGELFF.